This is a list of T cell receptor beta chains from one sample in a study of metastatic and nonmetastatic thyroid tumors. TCRdb reanalyzed the PCR reads with MiXCR. The table lists about 38,000 clones, around half of them singletons. The sample comprised tumor tissue. These receptor sequences come from a male donor with papillary thyroid cancer or a benign thyroid nodule (not recorded which). Some clones in this sample may be carry-over from other donors' samples. Each CDR3 is given with its conserved first and last residue. A D gene is named only where the DNA matches it firmly. Expanded clones are given a class, and other clones once, few, many or no size at all.

j_gene	abundance	v_gene	d_gene	CDR3aa	CDR3nt
TRBJ2-3	.	TRBV7-3	TRBD2	CASSLMTSGRAGTDTQYF	TGTGCCAGCAGCTTAATGACTAGCGGGAGGGCCGGGACAGATACGCAGTATTTT
TRBJ2-7	few	TRBV28	TRBD1	CASSLASGGASYEQYF	TGTGCCAGCAGTCTAGCCTCAGGGGGCGCCTCCTACGAGCAGTACTTC
TRBJ1-2	.	TRBV20-1	.	CSASPDSAGYTF	TGCAGTGCTAGCCCGGACAGTGCTGGCTACACCTTC
TRBJ2-1	few	TRBV12-3/TRBV12-4	TRBD1	CASSPDRSHEQFF	TGTGCCAGCAGTCCGGACAGGTCCCATGAGCAGTTCTTC
TRBJ2-1	.	TRBV11-2	.	CASSEGGDRMVNEQFF	TGTGCCAGCAGCGAAGGCGGAGACAGGATGGTCAATGAGCAGTTCTTC
TRBJ2-2	.	TRBV4-2	TRBD2	CASSQVLRGKNTGELFF	TGTGCCAGCAGCCAAGTACTGCGGGGGAAGAACACCGGGGAGCTGTTTTTT
TRBJ2-5	.	TRBV5-1	TRBD1	CASAAGTGRETQYF	TGCGCCAGCGCTGCCGGGACAGGGAGGGAGACCCAGTACTTC
TRBJ1-5	many	TRBV4-3	.	CASSRATGLNQPQHF	TGCGCCAGCAGCCGAGCAACGGGGCTTAATCAGCCCCAGCATTTT
TRBJ1-2	few	TRBV6-1	TRBD1	CASTDTPGQANGYTF	TGTGCCAGCACCGACACCCCCGGACAGGCTAATGGCTACACCTTC
TRBJ2-1	few	TRBV20-1	TRBD2	CSAEGGLAGVRQFF	TGCAGTGCGGAAGGGGGACTAGCGGGAGTACGGCAGTTCTTC
TRBJ1-1	.	TRBV2	TRBD1	CASRAYGTDGTEAFF	TGTGCCAGCCGAGCTTATGGGACAGACGGCACTGAAGCTTTCTTT
TRBJ1-6	.	TRBV30	TRBD1	CAWRGGGKNSPLHF	TGTGCCTGGAGAGGAGGGGGCAAGAATTCACCCCTCCACTTT
TRBJ2-7	.	TRBV11-1	TRBD2	CASKRGDTYEQYF	TGTGCCAGTAAGCGGGGGGACACCTACGAGCAGTACTTC
TRBJ1-3	.	TRBV18	TRBD1	CASSPRLQGIGNTIYF	TGTGCCAGCTCACCACGTCTACAGGGGATTGGAAACACCATATATTTT
TRBJ2-7	.	TRBV19	.	CASSIGGNTAYEQYF	TGTGCCAGTAGTATTGGAGGTAACACCGCCTACGAGCAGTACTTC
TRBJ2-7	.	TRBV30	TRBD2	CAWSGTSGRWLQYF	TGTGCCTGGAGTGGGACTAGCGGGAGGTGGCTGCAGTACTTC
TRBJ1-2	.	TRBV12-3/TRBV12-4	TRBD1	CASRYTTGANGYTF	TGTGCCAGCAGATACACGACAGGGGCCAACGGCTACACCTTC
TRBJ2-7	.	TRBV9	.	CASSVGFISPEQYF	TGTGCCAGCAGCGTAGGGTTCATCAGTCCCGAGCAGTACTTC
TRBJ1-6	.	TRBV12-3/TRBV12-4	.	CASRQGSNSPLHF	TGTGCCAGCAGACAGGGAAGTAATTCACCCCTCCACTTT
TRBJ2-7	few	TRBV12-3/TRBV12-4	.	CASSQTGQNYEQYF	TGTGCCAGCAGTCAGACAGGTCAGAACTACGAGCAGTACTTC
TRBJ1-3	.	TRBV9	.	CASSPRGGAGNTIYF	TGTGCCAGCAGCCCGCGCGGAGGGGCTGGAAACACCATATATTTT
TRBJ2-7	few	TRBV28	TRBD1	CASSFLPRGEQYF	TGTGCCAGCAGTTTCTTGCCCAGGGGGGAGCAGTACTTC
TRBJ1-2	.	TRBV30	.	CAWVRRGEGYTF	TGTGCCTGGGTACGCAGGGGTGAAGGCTACACCTTC
TRBJ2-7	.	TRBV10-1	.	CASSGVNSYEQYF	TGCGCCAGCAGCGGGGTGAACTCCTACGAGCAGTACTTC
TRBJ1-4	once	TRBV30	TRBD1	CAWSVQGTGDEKLFF	TGTGCCTGGAGTGTACAAGGTACAGGGGACGAAAAACTGTTTTTT
TRBJ2-7	.	TRBV20-1	TRBD2	CSARTSGVQFYEQYF	TGCAGTGCTAGAACTAGCGGGGTACAATTCTACGAGCAGTACTTC
TRBJ2-3	.	TRBV5-1	.	CASSLLTGPRTDTQYF	TGCGCCAGCAGCTTACTGACAGGACCCCGCACAGATACGCAGTATTTT
TRBJ2-7	.	TRBV24-1	TRBD1	CATSDSRTGGSYEQYF	TGTGCCACGAGTGACTCACGGACAGGGGGATCCTACGAGCAGTACTTC
TRBJ2-5	.	TRBV6-1	TRBD2	CASRRPGRVQETQYF	TGTGCCAGCAGGCGACCGGGGAGGGTGCAGGAGACCCAGTACTTC
TRBJ1-6	few	TRBV28	.	CASSSDREHSPLHF	TGTGCCAGCAGCTCGGACCGGGAACATTCACCCCTCCACTTT
TRBJ1-2	few	TRBV20-1	TRBD1	CSARYRYWTGMDGYTF	TGCAGTGCTAGATATCGATATTGGACAGGGATGGACGGCTACACCTTC
TRBJ2-6	.	TRBV9	.	CASSVGLSGANVLTF	TGTGCCAGCAGCGTAGGTCTCTCTGGGGCCAACGTCCTGACTTTC